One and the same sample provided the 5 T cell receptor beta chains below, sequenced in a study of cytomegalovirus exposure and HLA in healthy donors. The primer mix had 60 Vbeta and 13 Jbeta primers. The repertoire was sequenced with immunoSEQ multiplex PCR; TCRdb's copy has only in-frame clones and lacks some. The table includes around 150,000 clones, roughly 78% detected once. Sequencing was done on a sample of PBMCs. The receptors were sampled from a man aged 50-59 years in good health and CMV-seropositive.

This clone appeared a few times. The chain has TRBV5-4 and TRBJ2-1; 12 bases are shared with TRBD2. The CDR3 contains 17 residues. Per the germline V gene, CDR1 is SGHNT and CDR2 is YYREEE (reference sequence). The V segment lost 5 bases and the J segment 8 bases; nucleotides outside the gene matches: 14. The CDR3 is CASRQKQTSGRGYEQFF. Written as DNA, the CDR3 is TGTGCCAGCAGGCAGAAGCAGACTAGCGGGAGAGGGTATGAGCAGTTCTTC.

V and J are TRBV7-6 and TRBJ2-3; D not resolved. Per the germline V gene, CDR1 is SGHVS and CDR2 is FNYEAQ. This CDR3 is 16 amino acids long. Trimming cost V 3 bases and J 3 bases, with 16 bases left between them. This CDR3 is CASSFGVPPETDTQYF. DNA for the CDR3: TGTGCCAGCAGCTTCGGTGTCCCCCCCGAAACAGATACGCAGTATTTT.

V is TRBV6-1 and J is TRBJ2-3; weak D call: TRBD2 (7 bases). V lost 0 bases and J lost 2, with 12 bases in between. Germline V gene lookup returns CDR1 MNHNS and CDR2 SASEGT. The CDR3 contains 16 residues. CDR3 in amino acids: CASSEAAGAHTDTQYF. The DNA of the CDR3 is TGTGCCAGCAGTGAAGCTGCGGGGGCCCACACAGATACGCAGTATTTT.

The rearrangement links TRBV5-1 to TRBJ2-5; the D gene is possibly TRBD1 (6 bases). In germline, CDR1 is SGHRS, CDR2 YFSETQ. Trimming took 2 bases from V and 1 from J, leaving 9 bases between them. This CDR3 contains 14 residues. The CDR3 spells CASSFRGTQETQYF. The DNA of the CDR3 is TGCGCCAGCAGCTTCAGGGGAACCCAAGAGACCCAGTACTTC.

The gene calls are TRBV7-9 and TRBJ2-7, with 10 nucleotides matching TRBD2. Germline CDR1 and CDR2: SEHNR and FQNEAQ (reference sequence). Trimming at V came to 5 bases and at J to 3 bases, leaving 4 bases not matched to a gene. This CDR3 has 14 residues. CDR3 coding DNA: TGTGCCAGCAGCCGGACTAGCGGCGTCTACGAGCAGTACTTC. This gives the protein CASSRTSGVYEQYF. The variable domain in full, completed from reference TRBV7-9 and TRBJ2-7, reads DTGVSQNPRHKITKRGQNVTFRCDPISEHNRLYWYRQTLGQGPEFLTYFQNEAQLEKSRLLSDRFSAERPKGSFSTLEIQRTEQGDSAMYLCASSRTSGVYEQYFGPGTRLTVT.